This T cell receptor (beta chain) was recovered during a study of T cells in Graves' hyperthyroidism and ophthalmopathy. The overall study: Before treatment of any kind, peripheral blood was taken at initial diagnosis. Study-level points and caveats: With a median lead of roughly 6.2 months before onset, the model predicted ophthalmopathy. Expanded thyroid clonotypes (above 0.001) were mostly also found in blood.

Stable disease denoted Graves' hyperthyroidism without ophthalmopathy progression within 18 months. TCR beta CDR3 sequences were amplified from RNA transcripts. Carried out on the TCR CDR3, a first-round RT-PCR used the HTBI primer set. Each CDR3 protein gets one entry after TCRdb re-called the multiplex PCR reads with MiXCR. The table shows around 430,000 distinct CDR3 sequences, with 14% to 15% occurring only once. V gave up 8 bases and J gave up 0 bases; unmatched junction bases: 5. The CDR3 length is 16 residues. CDR1 and CDR2 from the germline V gene are LNHDA and SQIVND (reference sequence). This clonotype was recorded once. Its antigen is unknown.

This clonotype was sampled from a woman aged 25 to 45 with Graves' hyperthyroidism. V is TRBV19 and J is TRBJ2-6, with 9 nucleotides matching TRBD1. The sequenced sample was blood. The CDR3 loop is CASSTGGISGANVLTF. DNA for the CDR3: TGTGCCAGTTCGACAGGGGGAATCTCTGGGGCCAACGTCCTGACTTTC.